The rows below give T cell receptor beta chains drawn from one sample of a study of blood T cells in healthy people across ages. TCRdb re-analysed the 5' RACE reads in MiXCR, keeping a single row per CDR3 protein. This sample has roughly 800,000 distinct CDR3 sequences, with 20% to 30% found just once. The sample was also linked to a second study, of T cells of mothers and their children.

The sequenced material came from blood. The receptors originated from a boy aged 5-17 years in good health. Both conserved end residues are trimmed from each CDR3. Each record gives: V gene, CDR3 protein.

V gene: TRBV7-2
CDR3 protein: ASSLQLSGNTIY

V gene: TRBV28
CDR3 protein: ASSLAAGFGNNQPQH

V gene: TRBV20-1
CDR3 protein: SAYAGGLYNEQF

V gene: TRBV14
CDR3 protein: ASSHPTYTHIQY

V gene: TRBV7-8
CDR3 protein: ASSLGDRVGSHTEAF

V gene: TRBV20-1
CDR3 protein: SARFSTYNSPLH

V gene: TRBV5-5
CDR3 protein: ASSLGTGPTYEQF

V gene: TRBV6-5
CDR3 protein: ASSYSGTTGEQY

V gene: TRBV20-1
CDR3 protein: SARYTDREIEAF

V gene: TRBV20-1
CDR3 protein: SASLLAGGLRSYNEQF

V gene: TRBV3-1
CDR3 protein: ASSLITGFSYEQY

V gene: TRBV4-2
CDR3 protein: ASSQAGPRAGETQY

V gene: TRBV7-6
CDR3 protein: ASSLLWTDEQETQY